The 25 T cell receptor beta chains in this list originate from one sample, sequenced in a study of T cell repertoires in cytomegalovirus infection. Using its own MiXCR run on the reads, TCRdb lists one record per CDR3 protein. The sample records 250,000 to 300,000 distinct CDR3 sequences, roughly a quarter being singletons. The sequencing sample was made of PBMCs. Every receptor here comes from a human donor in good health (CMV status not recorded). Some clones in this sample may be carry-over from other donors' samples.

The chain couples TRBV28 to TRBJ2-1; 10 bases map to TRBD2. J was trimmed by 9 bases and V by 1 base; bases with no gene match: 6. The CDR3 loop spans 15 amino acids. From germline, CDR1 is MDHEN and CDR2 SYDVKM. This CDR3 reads CASSLSLAGVREQFF. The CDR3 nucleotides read TGTGCCAGCAGTTTATCGCTAGCGGGGGTGCGTGAGCAGTTCTTC.

CDR3 coding DNA: TGCAGCGCCTCACAGGGAGCCCAAGAGACCCAGTACTTC. Amino acid sequence: CSASQGAQETQYF. This rearrangement joins TRBV29-1 to TRBJ2-5; D might be TRBD1 (6 bases). Germline CDR1 and CDR2: SQVTM and ANQGSEA. The V and J ends lost 7 bases and 1 base respectively, with 13 bases between them. The CDR3 runs to 13 residues.

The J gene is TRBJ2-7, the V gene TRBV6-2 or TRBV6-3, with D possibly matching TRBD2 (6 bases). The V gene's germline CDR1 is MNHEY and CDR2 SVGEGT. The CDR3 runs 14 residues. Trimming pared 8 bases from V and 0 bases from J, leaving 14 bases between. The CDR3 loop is CASAEGLISYEQYF. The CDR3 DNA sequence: TGTGCCAGCGCGGAGGGACTGATCTCCTACGAGCAGTACTTC.

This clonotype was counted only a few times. CDR3 sequence reads: CASSQGARENTEAFF. Written as DNA, the CDR3 is TGCGCCAGCAGCCAAGGGGCCAGGGAGAACACTGAAGCTTTCTTT. The V gene is TRBV4-1, the J gene TRBJ1-1; D might be TRBD1 (5 bases). The CDR3 covers 15 residues. Trimming left V 1 base short and J 1 base short, with 10 bases between. Germline V gives CDR1 MGHRA, CDR2 YSYEKL.

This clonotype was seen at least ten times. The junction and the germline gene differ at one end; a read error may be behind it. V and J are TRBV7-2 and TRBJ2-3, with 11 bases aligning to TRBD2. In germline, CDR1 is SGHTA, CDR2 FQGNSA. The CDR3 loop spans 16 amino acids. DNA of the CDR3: TGTGCCAGCAGCCATGCCACCGGGACTAGCGGAACCACGCCATTTTTT. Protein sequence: CASSHATGTSGTTPFF.

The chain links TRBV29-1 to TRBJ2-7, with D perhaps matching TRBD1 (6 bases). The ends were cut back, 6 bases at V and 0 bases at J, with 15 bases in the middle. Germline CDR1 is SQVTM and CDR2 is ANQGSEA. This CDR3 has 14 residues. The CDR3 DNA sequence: TGCAGCGTCGAGAGCAGGGGCGGCTCCTACGAGCAGTACTTC. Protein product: CSVESRGGSYEQYF.

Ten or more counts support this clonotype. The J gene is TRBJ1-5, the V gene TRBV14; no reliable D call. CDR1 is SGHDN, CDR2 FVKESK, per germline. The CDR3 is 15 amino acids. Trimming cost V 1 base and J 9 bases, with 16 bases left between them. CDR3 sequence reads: CASSQGTTEVGPQHF. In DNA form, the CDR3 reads TGTGCCAGCAGCCAAGGAACCACAGAAGTTGGGCCCCAGCATTTT.

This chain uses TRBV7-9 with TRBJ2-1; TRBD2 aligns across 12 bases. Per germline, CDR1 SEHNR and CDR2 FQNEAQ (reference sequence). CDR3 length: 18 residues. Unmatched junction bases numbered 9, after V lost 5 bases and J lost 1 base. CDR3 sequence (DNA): TGTGCCAGCAGCCCCGGGACTAGCGGGCGGCCTTCCTACAATGAGCAGTTCTTC. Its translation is CASSPGTSGRPSYNEQFF.

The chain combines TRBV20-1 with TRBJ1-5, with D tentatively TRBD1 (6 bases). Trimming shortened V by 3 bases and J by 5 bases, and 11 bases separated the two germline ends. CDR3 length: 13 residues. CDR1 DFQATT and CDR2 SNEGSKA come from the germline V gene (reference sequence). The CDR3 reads CSASHPGDQPQHF. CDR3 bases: TGCAGTGCTAGTCACCCAGGGGATCAGCCCCAGCATTTT.

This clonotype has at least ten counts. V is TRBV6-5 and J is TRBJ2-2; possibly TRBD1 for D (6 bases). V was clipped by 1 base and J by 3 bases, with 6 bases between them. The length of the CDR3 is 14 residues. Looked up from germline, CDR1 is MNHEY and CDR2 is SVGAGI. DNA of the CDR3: TGTGCCAGCAGTTACTACAGGGACACCGGGGAGCTGTTTTTT. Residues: CASSYYRDTGELFF.

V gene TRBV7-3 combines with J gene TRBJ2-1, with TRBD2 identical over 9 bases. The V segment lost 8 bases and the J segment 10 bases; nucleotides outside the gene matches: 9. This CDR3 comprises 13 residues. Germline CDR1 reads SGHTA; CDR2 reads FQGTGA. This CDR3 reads CASAGGGGGEQFF. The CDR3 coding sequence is TGTGCCAGCGCCGGCGGGGGGGGAGGCGAGCAGTTCTTC.

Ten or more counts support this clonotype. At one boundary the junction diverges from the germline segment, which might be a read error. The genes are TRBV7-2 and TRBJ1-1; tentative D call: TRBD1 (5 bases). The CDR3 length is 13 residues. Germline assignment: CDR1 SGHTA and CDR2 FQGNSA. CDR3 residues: CASILQEGTEAFF. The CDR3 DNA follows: TGTGCCAGCATCTTACAGGAGGGCACTGAAGCTTTCTTT.

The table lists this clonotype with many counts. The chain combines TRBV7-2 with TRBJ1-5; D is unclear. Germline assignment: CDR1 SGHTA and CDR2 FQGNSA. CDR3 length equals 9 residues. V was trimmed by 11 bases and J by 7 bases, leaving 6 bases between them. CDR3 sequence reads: CAEMQPQHF. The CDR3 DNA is TGTGCCGAAATGCAGCCCCAGCATTTT. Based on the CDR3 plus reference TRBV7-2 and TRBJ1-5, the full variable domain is GAGVSQSPSNKVTEKGKDVELRCDPISGHTALYWYRQSLGQGLEFLIYFQGNSAPDKSGLPSDRFSAERTGGSVSTLTIQRTQQEDSAVYLCAEMQPQHFGDGTRLSIL.

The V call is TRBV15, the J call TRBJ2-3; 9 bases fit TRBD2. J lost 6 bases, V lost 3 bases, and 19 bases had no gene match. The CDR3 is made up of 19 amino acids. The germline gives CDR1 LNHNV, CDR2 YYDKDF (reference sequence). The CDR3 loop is CATSRTIPRTSALPDTQYF. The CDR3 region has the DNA TGTGCCACCAGCAGGACCATTCCCAGGACTAGCGCCCTCCCGGATACGCAGTATTTT. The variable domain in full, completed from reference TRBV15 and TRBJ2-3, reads DAMVIQNPRYQVTQFGKPVTLSCSQTLNHNVMYWYQQKSSQAPKLLFHYYDKDFNNEADTPDNFQSRRPNTSFCFLDIRSPGLGDTAMYLCATSRTIPRTSALPDTQYFGPGTRLTVL.

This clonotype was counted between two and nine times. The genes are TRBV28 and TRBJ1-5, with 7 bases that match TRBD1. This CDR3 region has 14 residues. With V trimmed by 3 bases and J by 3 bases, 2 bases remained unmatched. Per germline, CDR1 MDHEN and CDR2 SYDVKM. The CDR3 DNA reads TGTGCCAGCAGTTTGGGACAGCACAATCAGCCCCAGCATTTT. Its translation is CASSLGQHNQPQHF.

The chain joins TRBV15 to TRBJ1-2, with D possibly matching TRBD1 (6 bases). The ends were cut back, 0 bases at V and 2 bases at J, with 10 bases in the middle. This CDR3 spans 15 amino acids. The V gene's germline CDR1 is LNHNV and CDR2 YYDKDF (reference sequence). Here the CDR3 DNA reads TGTGCCACCAGCAGAGATGCGGGGGCGAACTATGGCTACACCTTC. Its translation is CATSRDAGANYGYTF.

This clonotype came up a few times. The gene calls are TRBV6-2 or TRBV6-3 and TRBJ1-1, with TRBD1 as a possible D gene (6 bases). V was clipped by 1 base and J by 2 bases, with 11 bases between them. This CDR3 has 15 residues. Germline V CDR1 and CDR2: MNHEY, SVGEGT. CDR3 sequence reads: CASSYFGGANTEAFF. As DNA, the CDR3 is TGTGCCAGCAGTTACTTCGGGGGGGCCAACACTGAAGCTTTCTTT.

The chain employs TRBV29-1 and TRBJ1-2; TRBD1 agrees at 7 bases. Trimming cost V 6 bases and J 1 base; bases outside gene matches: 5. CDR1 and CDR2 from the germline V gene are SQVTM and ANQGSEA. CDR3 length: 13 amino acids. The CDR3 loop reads CSVRTGFNYGYTF. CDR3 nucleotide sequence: TGCAGCGTGCGGACAGGATTTAACTATGGCTACACCTTC.

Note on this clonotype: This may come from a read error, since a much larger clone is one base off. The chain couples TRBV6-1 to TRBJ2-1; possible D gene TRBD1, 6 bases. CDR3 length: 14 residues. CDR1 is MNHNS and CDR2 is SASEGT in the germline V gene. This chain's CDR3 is CTSTLTQGSNEQFF. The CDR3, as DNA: TGTACCAGCACCTTAACCCAGGGGAGCAATGAGCAGTTCTTC.

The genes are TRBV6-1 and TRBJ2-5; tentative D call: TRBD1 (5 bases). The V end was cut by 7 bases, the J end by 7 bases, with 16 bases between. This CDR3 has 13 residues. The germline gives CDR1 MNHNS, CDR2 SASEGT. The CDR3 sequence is CASNEWGYGTQYF. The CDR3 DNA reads TGTGCCAGCAACGAATGGGGCTACGGGACCCAGTACTTC.

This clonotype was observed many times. This chain's CDR3 is CASTLSVGSYNEQFF. In DNA form, the CDR3 reads TGTGCCAGTACGTTGAGCGTCGGGTCCTACAATGAGCAGTTCTTC. The chain recombines TRBV19 with TRBJ2-1; D not resolved. V lost 7 bases and J lost 1, with 14 bases in between. Germline assignment: CDR1 LNHDA and CDR2 SQIVND (reference sequence). The CDR3 covers 15 residues. Full variable domain (outside the CDR3, taken from reference TRBV19 and TRBJ2-1): DGGITQSPKYLFRKEGQNVTLSCEQNLNHDAMYWYRQDPGQGLRLIYYSQIVNDFQKGDIAEGYSVSREKKESFPLTVTSAQKNPTAFYLCASTLSVGSYNEQFFGPGTRLTVL.

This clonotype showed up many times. Here the CDR3 DNA reads TGTGCCAGCAGCCTTCAGGGGGCTCGGGAAAAACTGTTTTTT. It yields the protein CASSLQGAREKLFF. The chain uses TRBV7-9 and TRBJ1-4; TRBD1 matches 8 bases. Trimming removed 5 bases from V and 8 bases from J; junction bases left unmatched: 7. The CDR3 length is 14 residues. Germline loops: CDR1 SEHNR, CDR2 FQNEAQ (reference sequence).

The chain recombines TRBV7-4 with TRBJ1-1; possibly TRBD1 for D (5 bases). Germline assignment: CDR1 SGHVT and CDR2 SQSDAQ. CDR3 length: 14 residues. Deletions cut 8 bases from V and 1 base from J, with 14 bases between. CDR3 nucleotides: TGTGCCAGCCGCCAGGGTCACCAGAACACTGAAGCTTTCTTT. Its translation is CASRQGHQNTEAFF.

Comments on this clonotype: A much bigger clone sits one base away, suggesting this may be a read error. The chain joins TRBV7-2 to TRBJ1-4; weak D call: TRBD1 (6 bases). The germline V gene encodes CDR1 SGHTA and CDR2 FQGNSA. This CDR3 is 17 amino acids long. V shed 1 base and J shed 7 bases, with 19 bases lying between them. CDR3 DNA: TGTGCCAGCAGCTTAGGGGGACCGGTACAGGGACCTGAAAAACTGTTTTTT. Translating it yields CASSLGGPVQGPEKLFF.

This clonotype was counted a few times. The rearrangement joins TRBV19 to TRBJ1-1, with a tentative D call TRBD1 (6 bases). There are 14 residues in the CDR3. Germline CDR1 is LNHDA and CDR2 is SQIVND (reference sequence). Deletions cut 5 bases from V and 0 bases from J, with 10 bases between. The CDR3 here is CASSAWTVNTEAFF. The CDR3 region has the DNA TGTGCCAGTAGTGCTTGGACAGTGAACACTGAAGCTTTCTTT.